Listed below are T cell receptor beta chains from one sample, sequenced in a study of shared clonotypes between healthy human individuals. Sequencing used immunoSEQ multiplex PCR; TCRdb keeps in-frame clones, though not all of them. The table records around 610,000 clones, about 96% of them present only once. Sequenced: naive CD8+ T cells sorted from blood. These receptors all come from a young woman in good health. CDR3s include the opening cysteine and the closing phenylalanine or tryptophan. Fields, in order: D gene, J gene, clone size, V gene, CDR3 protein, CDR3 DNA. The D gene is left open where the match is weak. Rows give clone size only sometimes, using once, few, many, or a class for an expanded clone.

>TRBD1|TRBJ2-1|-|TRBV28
CASSSNLDRAYNEQFF
TGTGCCAGCAGTTCGAATTTGGACAGGGCCTACAATGAGCAGTTCTTC
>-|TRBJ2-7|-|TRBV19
CASSSRSAGPYEQYF
TGTGCCAGTAGTAGCCGAAGCGCAGGGCCCTACGAGCAGTACTTC
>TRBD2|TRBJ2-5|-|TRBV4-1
CASSQRHSSGQETQYF
TGCGCCAGCAGCCAAAGACATTCTAGCGGTCAAGAGACCCAGTACTTC
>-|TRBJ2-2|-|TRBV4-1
CASSQESGLGRNTGELFF
TGCGCCAGCAGCCAAGAATCAGGGCTCGGGAGAAACACCGGGGAGCTGTTTTTT
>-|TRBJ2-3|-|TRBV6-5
CASKGVTDTQYF
TGTGCCAGCAAGGGAGTCACAGATACGCAGTATTTT
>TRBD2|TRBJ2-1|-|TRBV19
CASSIIAGGPYNEQFF
TGTGCCAGTAGTATCATTGCGGGAGGGCCCTACAATGAGCAGTTCTTC
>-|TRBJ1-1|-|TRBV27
CASSLLPGSKTEAFF
TGTGCCAGCAGTTTATTACCGGGAAGTAAAACTGAAGCTTTCTTT
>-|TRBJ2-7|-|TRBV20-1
CSVRGGYEQYF
TGCAGTGTTAGAGGGGGCTACGAGCAGTACTTC
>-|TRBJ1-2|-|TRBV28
CASSLRYSLDGYTF
TGTGCCAGCAGTTTAAGGTACAGCCTAGATGGCTACACCTTC
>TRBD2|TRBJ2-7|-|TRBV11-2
CASSLWRAGAPSYEQYF
TGTGCCAGCAGCTTATGGCGGGCGGGAGCCCCCTCCTACGAGCAGTACTTC
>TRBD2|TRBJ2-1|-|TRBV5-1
CASSPGLAGHGINEQFF
TGCGCCAGCAGCCCGGGACTAGCGGGACACGGGATCAATGAGCAGTTCTTC
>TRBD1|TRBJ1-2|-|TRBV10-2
CASSAGTGDGYTF
TGCGCCAGCAGTGCGGGGACAGGGGATGGCTACACCTTC
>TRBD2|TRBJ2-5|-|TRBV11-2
CASSLSGSDSWEQYF
TGTGCCAGCAGTCTCAGCGGGAGCGATTCTTGGGAGCAGTACTTC
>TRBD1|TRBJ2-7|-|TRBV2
CASGTGIGEQYF
TGTGCCAGCGGGACAGGGATTGGTGAGCAGTACTTC
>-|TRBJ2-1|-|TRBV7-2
CASSSPGLGDEQFF
TGTGCCAGCAGCTCGCCGGGACTGGGGGATGAGCAGTTCTTC
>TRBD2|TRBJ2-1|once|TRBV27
CASSLPGSREGWNEQFF
TGTGCCAGCAGTTTACCGGGGTCGCGGGAGGGATGGAATGAGCAGTTCTTC
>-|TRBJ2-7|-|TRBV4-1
CASSQGFLGGGQYF
TGCGCCAGCAGCCAAGGGTTCCTCGGCGGCGGACAGTACTTC
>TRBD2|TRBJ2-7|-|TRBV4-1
CASSQITGGGYEQYF
TGCGCCAGCAGCCAAATCACGGGAGGGGGCTACGAGCAGTACTTC
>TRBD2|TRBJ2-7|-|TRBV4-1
CASSQGGGGTYEQYF
TGCGCCAGCAGCCAAGGGGGCGGGGGGACCTACGAGCAGTACTTC
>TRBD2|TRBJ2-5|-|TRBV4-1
CASSQFPLAGETQYF
TGCGCCAGCAGCCAATTCCCCCTAGCGGGGGAGACCCAGTACTTC
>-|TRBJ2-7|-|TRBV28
CASTHEGWGNSYEQYF
TGTGCCAGCACCCATGAGGGTTGGGGGAACAGCTACGAGCAGTACTTC
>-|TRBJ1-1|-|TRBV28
CASSLWGRGNTEAFF
TGTGCCAGCAGTTTATGGGGCAGGGGAAACACTGAAGCTTTCTTT
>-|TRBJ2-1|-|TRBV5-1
CASGLRSNNEQFF
TGCGCCAGCGGGCTCAGGTCCAACAATGAGCAGTTCTTC
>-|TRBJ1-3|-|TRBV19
CASSTDSSGNTIYF
TGTGCCAGTAGTACGGACAGCTCTGGAAACACCATATATTTT
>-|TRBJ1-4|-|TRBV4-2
CASSPSPLRQANEKLFF
TGTGCCAGCAGCCCATCGCCCTTGAGGCAGGCTAATGAAAAACTGTTTTTT
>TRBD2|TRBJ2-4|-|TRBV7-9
CASTEGLENIQYF
TGTGCCAGCACCGAGGGACTAGAAAACATTCAGTACTTC
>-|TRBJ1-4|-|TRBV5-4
CASSIPGSNEKLFF
TGTGCCAGCAGCATCCCGGGCTCTAATGAAAAACTGTTTTTT
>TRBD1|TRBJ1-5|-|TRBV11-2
CASSDRVRGQPQHF
TGTGCCAGCAGCGACAGGGTGAGAGGTCAGCCCCAGCATTTT
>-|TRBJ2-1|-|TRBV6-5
CASSYEGGEKYNEQFF
TGTGCCAGCAGTTACGAGGGGGGAGAGAAATACAATGAGCAGTTCTTC
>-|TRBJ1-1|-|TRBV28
CASSPPVVYTEAFF
TGTGCCAGCAGTCCTCCTGTCGTGTACACTGAAGCTTTCTTT
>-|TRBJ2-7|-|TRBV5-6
CASSRLTRDWEKYEQYF
TGTGCCAGCAGCCGATTGACTAGGGACTGGGAAAAATACGAGCAGTACTTC
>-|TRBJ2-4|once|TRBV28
CASSLHWEGTKNIQYF
TGTGCCAGCAGTTTACATTGGGAAGGGACCAAAAACATTCAGTACTTC
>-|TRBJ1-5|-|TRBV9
CASSADSLQPQHF
TGTGCCAGCAGCGCCGACAGTCTCCAGCCCCAGCATTTT